This TCR beta chain was captured by sequencing in a study of OX40 agonist ivuxolimab in advanced cancers. As for the study in general: Patients were dosed intravenously with ivuxolimab at 0.01 to 10 mg/kg every 2 weeks. Enrolled patients in dose escalation had cancers that were hepatocellular carcinoma, melanoma, renal cell or head and neck cancer.

Autoimmune disease history or systemic immunosuppression led to patients being barred. The protocol was immunoSEQ multiplex PCR, while the TCRdb copy is restricted to in-frame clones and leaves out a portion. The data contain 50,000 to 70,000 clones, around 93% of them singletons. This CDR3 spans 11 amino acids. Germline values: CDR1 DFQATT, CDR2 SNEGSKA (reference sequence). The V end was cut by 3 bases, the J end by 3 bases, with 6 bases between. This clonotype was sampled from an adult with an advanced solid tumor such as melanoma, head and neck, liver or kidney cancer. The chain has TRBV20-1 and TRBJ2-7; D is unclear. This sample comprised CD4+ or CD8+ T cells sorted from blood, obtained in a trial of the OX40 agonist ivuxolimab. CDR3 DNA sequence: TGCAGTGCTAGGGAACACTACGAGCAGTACTTC. The encoded protein is CSAREHYEQYF.